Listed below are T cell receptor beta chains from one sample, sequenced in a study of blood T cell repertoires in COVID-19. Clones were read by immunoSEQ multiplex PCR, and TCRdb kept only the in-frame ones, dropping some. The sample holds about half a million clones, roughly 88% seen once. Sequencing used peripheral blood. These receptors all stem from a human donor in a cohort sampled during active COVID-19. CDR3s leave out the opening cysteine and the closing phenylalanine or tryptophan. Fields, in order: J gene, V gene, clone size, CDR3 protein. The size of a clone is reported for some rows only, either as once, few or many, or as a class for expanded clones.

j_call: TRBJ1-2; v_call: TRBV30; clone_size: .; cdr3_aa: AGGQGGNYGYT
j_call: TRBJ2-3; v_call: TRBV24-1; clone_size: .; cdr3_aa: ATSGQSTDTQY
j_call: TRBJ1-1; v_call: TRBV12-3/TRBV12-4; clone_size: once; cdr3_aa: ASSLNRVAF
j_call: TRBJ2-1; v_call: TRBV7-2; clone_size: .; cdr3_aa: ASSPGTGGNFEQF
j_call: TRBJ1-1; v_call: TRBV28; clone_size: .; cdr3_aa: ASRRAGGNTEAF
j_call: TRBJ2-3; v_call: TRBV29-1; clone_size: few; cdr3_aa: SVEGGTGDPDTQY
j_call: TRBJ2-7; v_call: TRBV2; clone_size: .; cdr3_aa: ASSGGQVYEQY
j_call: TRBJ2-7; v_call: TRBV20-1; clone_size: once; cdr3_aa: SASTGTGGYEQY
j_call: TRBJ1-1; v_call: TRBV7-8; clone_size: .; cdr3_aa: ASSLAGGAINTEAF
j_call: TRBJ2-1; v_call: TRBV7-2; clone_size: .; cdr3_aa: ASSLARSYNEQF
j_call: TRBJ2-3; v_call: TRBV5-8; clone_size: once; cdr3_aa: ASSPRQLAGEGTQY
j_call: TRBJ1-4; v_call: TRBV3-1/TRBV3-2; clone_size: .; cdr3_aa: ASGRTNEKLF
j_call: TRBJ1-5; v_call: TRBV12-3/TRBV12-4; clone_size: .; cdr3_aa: ASSLGQAAQH
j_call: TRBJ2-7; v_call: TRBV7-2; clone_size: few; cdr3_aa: ASSLAQRGSYEQY
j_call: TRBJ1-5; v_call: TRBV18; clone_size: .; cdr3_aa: ASSRDRNQPQH
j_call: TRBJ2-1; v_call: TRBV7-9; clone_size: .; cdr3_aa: ASEYLRDNEQF
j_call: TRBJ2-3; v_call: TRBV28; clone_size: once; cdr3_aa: ASSFRLPGNTQY
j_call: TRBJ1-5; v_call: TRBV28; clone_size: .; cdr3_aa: ASRRRGTGAFLGNQPQH
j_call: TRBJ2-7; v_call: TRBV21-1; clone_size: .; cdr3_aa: ASSASLWTSDEQY
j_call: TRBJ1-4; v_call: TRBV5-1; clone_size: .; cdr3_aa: ASSPGQGADEKLF
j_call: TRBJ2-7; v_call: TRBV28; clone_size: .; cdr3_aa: ASSLGGSRVNEQY
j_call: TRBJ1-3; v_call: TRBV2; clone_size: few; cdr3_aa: ASCSLPYSGNTIY
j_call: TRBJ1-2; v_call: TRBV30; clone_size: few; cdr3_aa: AWSARVDYGYT
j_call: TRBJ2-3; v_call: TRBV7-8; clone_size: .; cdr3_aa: ASSLIWAGPLTDTQY
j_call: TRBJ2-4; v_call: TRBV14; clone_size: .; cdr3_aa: ASSQDGRRNIQY
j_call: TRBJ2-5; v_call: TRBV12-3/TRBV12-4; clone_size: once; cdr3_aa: ASSLRPGETQY
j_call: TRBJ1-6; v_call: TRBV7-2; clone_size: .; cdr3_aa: ASSFQGHGSPLH
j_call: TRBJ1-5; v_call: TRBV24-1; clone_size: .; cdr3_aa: ATSDSLTGGRQPQH
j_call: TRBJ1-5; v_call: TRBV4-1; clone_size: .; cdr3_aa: ASSQDLAGRDQPQH
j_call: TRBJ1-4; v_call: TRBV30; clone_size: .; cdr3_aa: AWSVRELSRLF
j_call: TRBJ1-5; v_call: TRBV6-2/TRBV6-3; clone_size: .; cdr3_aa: ASSSLAGTGRTQPQH
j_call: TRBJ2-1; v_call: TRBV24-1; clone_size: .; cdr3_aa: ATSDSSGEQF
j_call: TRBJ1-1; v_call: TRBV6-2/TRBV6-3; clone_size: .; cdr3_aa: ASSHLPYNSPEAF
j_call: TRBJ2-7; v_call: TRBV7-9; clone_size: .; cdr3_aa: ASSSSPTPGEY
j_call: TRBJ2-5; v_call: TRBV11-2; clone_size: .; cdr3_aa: ASSPGTSGSQETQY
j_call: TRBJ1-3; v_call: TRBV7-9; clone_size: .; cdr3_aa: ASSLGTGIGNTIY
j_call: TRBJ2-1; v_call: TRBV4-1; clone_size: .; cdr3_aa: ASSQEAWVAGQF
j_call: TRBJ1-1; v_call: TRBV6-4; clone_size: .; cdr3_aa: ASSEYEGDTEAF
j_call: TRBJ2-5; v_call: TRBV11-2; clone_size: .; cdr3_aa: ASNSGHGETQY
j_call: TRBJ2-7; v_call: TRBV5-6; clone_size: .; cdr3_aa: ASSLGQVFGTYEQY
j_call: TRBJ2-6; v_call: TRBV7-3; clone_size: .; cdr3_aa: ASSPRGFSGANVLT
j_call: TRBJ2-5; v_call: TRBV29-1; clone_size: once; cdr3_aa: SVEDRRQGQETQY
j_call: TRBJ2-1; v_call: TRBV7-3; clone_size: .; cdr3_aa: ASSPKTSGLARDEQF
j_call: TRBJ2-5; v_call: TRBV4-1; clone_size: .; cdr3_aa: ASSLRASGRQETQY
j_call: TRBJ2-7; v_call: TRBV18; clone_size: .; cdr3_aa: ASSQAGQANYEQY
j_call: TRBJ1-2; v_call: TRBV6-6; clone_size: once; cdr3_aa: ASSYTTGSYGYT
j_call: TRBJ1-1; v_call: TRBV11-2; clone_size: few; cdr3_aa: ASSRDRGTEAF
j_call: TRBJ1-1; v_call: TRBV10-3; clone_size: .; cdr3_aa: AISDSGGRKTAEAF
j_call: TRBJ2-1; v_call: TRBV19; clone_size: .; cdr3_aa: ASSSGGRAYEQF